Sequencing of this T cell receptor beta chain was carried out in a study of naive and memory T cell subsets. Both TRBC1 and TRBC2 were covered by a beta constant-region primer of two equimolar oligonucleotides. Four rounds of PCR amplified the ligated cDNA using nested alpha and beta constant-region primers plus SP2. TCRdb passed the UMI-ligation and nested PCR reads through MiXCR, listing each CDR3 protein once. The sample yields about 90,000 distinct CDR3 sequences, 5.5% to 8.5% seen once. Cells stained for CD3, CD4, CD8, CD45RA and CD27 were sorted into four subsets. The CDR3 extends over 16 amino acids. CDR1 is LGHNT and CDR2 is FRNRAP in the germline V gene. J was trimmed by 1 base and V by 4 bases; bases with no gene match: 5.

The receptor's source is a human donor in good health. The chain recombines TRBV12-5 with TRBJ2-3; 10 nucleotides match TRBD2. The source material was central memory CD4+ T cells from blood. DNA of the CDR3: TGTGCTAGTGGTTCCACCGGGACTAGCGGCACAGATACGCAGTATTTT. Translating it yields CASGSTGTSGTDTQYF.